This TCR beta chain was found in a study of blood T cell repertoires in COVID-19. Looking at the study overall: There were acute and convalescent COVID-19 samples, and they came from the United States, Italy and Spain. Nucleic acid was either cDNA or gDNA, and it came from T cells, B-cell-depleted T cells, or PBMCs.

Under the authors' procedure: Reference gene primer amplification gave estimated nucleated cell counts. The method was immunoSEQ multiplex PCR; TCRdb's version includes in-frame clones alone and lacks a portion of them. The D gene and trimming were derived from the DNA, and the V and J assignments and clone size from that table. The profile shows 150,000 to 200,000 clones, approximately 84% of them singletons. Seattle participants joined during active infection and were tracked over time. V was pared by 1 base and J by 2 bases, with 11 bases of the junction left unmatched. The CDR3 runs 18 residues. The germline V gene encodes CDR1 GTSNPN and CDR2 SVGIG (reference sequence).

This chain links TRBV30 with TRBJ1-3; 10 bases line up with TRBD1. This clonotype originated in a woman aged 80 or over with COVID-19, enrolled during active disease. The sequencing input was peripheral blood. The CDR3 nucleotides are TGTGCCTGGAGTGGGGGATTTTCCGGGACAGGGGCTGGAAACACCATATATTTT. Residues: CAWSGGFSGTGAGNTIYF.